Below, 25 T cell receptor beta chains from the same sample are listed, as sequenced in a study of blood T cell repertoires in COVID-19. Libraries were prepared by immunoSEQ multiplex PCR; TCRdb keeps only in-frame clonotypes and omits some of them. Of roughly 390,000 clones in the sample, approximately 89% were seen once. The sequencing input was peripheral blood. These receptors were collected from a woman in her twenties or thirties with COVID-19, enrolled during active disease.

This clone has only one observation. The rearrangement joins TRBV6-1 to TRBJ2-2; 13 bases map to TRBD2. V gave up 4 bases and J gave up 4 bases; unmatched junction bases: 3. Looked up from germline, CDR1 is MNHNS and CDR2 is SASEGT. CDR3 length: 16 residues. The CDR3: CASSALAGGSTGELFF. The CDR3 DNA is TGTGCCAGCAGTGCACTAGCGGGAGGGAGCACCGGGGAGCTGTTTTTT.

The CDR3 DNA sequence: TGTGCCAGCGGGACTACCAAAGAGACCCAGTACTTC. Amino acid sequence: CASGTTKETQYF. The chain uses TRBV19 and TRBJ2-5, with 7 bases lining up with TRBD2. V gave up 9 bases and J gave up 3 bases; unmatched junction bases: 4. Germline CDR1 and CDR2: LNHDA and SQIVND (reference sequence). The CDR3 has 12 residues.

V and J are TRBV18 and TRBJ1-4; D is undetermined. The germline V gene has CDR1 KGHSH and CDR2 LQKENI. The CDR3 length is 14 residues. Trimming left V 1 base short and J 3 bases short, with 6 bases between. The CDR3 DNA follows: TGTGCCAGCTCACCACGCGGGTCTAATGAAAAACTGTTTTTT. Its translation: CASSPRGSNEKLFF.

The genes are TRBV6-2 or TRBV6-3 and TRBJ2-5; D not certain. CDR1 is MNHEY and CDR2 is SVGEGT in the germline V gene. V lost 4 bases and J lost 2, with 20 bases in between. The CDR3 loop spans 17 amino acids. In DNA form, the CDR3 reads TGTGCCAGCAGTTCCACAGTGTTTGGGCTACAGCAAGAGACCCAGTACTTC. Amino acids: CASSSTVFGLQQETQYF.

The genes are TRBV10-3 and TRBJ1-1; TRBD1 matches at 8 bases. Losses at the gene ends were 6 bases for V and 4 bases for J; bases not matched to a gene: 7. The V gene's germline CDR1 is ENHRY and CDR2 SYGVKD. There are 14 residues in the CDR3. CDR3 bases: TGTGCCATCAGGCCAGGGGGCGGGAGCACTGAAGCTTTCTTT. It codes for CAIRPGGGSTEAFF.

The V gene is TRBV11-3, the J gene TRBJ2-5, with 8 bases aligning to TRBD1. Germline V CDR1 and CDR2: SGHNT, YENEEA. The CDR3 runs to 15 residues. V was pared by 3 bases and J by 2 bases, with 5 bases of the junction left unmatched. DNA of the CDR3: TGTGCCAGCAGCTTTAATGGACAGGGTCAAGAGACCCAGTACTTC. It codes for CASSFNGQGQETQYF.

The CDR3 loop is CASSFQGGNTDTQYF. DNA of the CDR3: TGCGCCAGCAGCTTTCAGGGGGGCAATACAGATACGCAGTATTTT. The gene calls are TRBV5-1 and TRBJ2-3, with D possibly TRBD1 on 7 matching bases. V lost 2 bases and J lost 3, with 13 bases in between. Germline CDR1 and CDR2: SGHRS and YFSETQ. This CDR3 spans 15 amino acids.

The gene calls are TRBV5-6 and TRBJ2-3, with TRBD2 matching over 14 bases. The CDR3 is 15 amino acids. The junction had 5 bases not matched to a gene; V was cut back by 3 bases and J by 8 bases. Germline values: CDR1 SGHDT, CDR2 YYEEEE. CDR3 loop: CASSWGLAGDGTQYF. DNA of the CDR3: TGTGCCAGCAGCTGGGGACTAGCGGGAGATGGTACGCAGTATTTT.

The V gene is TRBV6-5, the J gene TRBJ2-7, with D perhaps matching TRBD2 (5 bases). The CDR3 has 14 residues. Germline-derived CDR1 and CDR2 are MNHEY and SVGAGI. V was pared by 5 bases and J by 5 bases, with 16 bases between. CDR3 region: CASSRLVSGHEQYF. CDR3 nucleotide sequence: TGTGCCAGCAGTCGACTCGTGAGCGGACACGAGCAGTACTTC.

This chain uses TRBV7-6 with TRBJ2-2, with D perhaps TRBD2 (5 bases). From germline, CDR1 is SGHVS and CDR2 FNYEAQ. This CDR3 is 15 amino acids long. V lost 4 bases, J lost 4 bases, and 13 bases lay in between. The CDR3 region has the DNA TGTGCCAGCAGCTCGGTCCCGGGAAGCACCGGGGAGCTGTTTTTT. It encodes CASSSVPGSTGELFF.

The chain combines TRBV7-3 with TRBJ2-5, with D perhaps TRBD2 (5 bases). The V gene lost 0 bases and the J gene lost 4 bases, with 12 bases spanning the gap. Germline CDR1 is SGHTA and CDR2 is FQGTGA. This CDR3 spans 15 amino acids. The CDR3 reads CASSLTGGSRETQYF. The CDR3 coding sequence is TGTGCCAGCAGCTTAACGGGCGGGTCGCGAGAGACCCAGTACTTC.

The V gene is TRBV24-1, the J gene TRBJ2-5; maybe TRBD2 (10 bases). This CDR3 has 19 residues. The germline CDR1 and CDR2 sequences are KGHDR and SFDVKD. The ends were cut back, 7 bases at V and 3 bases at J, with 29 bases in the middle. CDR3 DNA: TGTGCCACCAGCGAGGACAGGGGCCTAGCGGGAGTAAGCAAAGAGACCCAGTACTTC. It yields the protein CATSEDRGLAGVSKETQYF.

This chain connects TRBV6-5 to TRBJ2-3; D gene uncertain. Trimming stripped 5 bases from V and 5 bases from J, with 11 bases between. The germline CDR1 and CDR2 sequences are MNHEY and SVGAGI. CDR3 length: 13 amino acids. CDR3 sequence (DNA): TGTGCCAGCAGTCGCGACGGCGGAGATACGCAGTATTTT. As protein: CASSRDGGDTQYF.

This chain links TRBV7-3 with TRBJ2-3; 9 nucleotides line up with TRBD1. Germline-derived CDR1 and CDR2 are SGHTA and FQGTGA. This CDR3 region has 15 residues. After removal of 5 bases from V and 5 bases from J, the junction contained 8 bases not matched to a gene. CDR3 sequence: CASSMGQGGRDTQYF. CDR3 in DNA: TGTGCCAGCAGCATGGGACAGGGAGGCAGAGATACGCAGTATTTT.

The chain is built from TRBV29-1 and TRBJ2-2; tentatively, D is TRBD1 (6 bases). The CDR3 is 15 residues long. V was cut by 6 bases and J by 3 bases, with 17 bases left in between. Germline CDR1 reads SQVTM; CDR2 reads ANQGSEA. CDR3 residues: CSVPGQLGDTGELFF. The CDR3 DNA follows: TGCAGCGTACCCGGACAGTTAGGGGACACCGGGGAGCTGTTTTTT.

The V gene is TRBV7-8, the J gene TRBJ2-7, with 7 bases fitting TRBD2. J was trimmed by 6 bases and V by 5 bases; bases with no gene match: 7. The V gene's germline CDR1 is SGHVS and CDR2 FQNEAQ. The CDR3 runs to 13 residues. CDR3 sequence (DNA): TGTGCCAGCAGCGGTGGGAGGGGAGGCGAGCAGTACTTC. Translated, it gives CASSGGRGGEQYF. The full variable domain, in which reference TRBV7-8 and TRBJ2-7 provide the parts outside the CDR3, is GAGVSQSPRYKVAKRGQDVALRCDPISGHVSLFWYQQALGQGPEFLTYFQNEAQLDKSGLPSDRFFAERPEGSVSTLKIQRTQQEDSAVYLCASSGGRGGEQYFGPGTRLTVT.

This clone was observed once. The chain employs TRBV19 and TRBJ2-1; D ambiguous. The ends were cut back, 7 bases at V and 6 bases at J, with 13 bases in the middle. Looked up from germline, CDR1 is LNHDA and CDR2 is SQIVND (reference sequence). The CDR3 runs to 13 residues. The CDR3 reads CASIEVNSNEQFF. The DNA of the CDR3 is TGTGCCAGTATTGAGGTTAATTCCAATGAGCAGTTCTTC.

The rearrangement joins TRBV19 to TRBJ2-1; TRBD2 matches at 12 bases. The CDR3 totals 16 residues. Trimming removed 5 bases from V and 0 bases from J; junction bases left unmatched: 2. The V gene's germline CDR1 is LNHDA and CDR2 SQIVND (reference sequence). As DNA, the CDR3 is TGTGCCAGTAGTTCTAGCGGGAGGGCCTCCTACAATGAGCAGTTCTTC. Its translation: CASSSSGRASYNEQFF.

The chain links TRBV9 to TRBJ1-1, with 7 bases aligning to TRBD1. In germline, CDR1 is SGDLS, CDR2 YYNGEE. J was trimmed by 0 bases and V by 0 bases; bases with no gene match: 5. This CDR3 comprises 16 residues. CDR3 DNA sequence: TGTGCCAGCAGCGTAGGACAGGGAAAAATGAACACTGAAGCTTTCTTT. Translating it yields CASSVGQGKMNTEAFF.

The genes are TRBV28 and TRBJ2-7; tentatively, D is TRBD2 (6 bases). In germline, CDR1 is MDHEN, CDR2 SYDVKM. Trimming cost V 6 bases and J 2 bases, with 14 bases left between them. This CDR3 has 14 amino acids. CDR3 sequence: CASSSPEGAYEQYF. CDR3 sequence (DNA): TGTGCCAGCAGCTCTCCGGAGGGCGCCTACGAGCAGTACTTC.

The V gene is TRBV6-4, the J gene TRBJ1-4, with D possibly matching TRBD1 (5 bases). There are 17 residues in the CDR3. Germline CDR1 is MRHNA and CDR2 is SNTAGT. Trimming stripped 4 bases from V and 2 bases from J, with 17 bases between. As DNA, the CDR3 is TGTGCCAGCAGTGTTTCAGGGAAGACTGTCACTAATGAAAAACTGTTTTTT. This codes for CASSVSGKTVTNEKLFF.

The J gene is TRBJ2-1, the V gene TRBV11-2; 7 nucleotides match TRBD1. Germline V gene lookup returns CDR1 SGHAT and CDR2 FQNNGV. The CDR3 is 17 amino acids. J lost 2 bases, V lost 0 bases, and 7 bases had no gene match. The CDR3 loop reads CASSLDPRQGPYNEQFF. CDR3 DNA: TGTGCCAGCAGCTTAGATCCCCGACAGGGCCCCTACAATGAGCAGTTCTTC.

As DNA, the CDR3 is TGCGCCAGCAGCCAACAGGGGTGGAACACCGGGGAGCTGTTTTTT. Its protein is CASSQQGWNTGELFF. The chain combines TRBV5-1 with TRBJ2-2, with 7 bases matching TRBD1. J lost 1 base, V lost 4 bases, and 4 bases had no gene match. The germline V gene has CDR1 SGHRS and CDR2 YFSETQ. This CDR3 comprises 15 residues.

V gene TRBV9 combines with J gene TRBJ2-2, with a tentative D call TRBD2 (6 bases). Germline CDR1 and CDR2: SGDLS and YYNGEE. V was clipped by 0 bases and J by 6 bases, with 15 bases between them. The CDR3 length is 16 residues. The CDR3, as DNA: TGTGCCAGCAGCGTAGGGGCCCGGGAGCGGGCCGGGGAGCTGTTTTTT. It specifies CASSVGARERAGELFF.

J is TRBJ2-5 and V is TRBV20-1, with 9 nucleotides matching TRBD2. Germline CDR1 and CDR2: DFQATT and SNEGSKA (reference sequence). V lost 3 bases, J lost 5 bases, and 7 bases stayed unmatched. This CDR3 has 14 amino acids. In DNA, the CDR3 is TGCAGTGCTAGTTTCGGCGGGAGGGACGAGACCCAGTACTTC. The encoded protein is CSASFGGRDETQYF.